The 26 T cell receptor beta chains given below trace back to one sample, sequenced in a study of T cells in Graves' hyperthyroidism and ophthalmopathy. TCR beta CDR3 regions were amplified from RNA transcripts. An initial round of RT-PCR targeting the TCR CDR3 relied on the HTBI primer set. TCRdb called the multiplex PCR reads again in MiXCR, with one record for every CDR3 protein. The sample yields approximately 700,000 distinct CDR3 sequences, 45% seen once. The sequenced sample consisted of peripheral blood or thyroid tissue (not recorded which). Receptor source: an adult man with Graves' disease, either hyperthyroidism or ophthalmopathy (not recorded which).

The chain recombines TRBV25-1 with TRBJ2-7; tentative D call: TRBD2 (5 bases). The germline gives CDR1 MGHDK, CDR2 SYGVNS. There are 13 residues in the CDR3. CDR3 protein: CARVGGGPHEQYF. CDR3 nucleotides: TGTGCTAGAGTAGGCGGAGGACCCCACGAGCAGTACTTC.

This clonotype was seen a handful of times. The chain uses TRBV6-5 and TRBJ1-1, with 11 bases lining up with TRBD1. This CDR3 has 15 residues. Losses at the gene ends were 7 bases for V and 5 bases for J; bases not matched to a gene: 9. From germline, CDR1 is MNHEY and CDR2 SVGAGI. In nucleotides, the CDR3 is TGTGCCAGCATTGGCTACGGACAGGGGGCAACTGAAGCTTTCTTT. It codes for CASIGYGQGATEAFF.

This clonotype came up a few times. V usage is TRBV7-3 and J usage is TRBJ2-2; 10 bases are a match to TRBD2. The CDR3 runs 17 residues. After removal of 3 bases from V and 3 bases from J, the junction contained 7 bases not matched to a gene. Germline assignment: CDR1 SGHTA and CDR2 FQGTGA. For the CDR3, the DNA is TGTGCCAGCAGCTTTACGACTAGCGGGTTACACACCGGGGAGCTGTTTTTT. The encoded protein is CASSFTTSGLHTGELFF.

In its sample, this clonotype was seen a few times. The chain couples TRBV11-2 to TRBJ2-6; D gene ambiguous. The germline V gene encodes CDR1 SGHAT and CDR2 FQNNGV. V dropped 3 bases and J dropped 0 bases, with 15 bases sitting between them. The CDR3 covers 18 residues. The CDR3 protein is CASSLGSPSDSGANVLTF. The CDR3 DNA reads TGTGCCAGCAGCTTGGGATCTCCTTCAGACTCTGGGGCCAACGTCCTGACTTTC.

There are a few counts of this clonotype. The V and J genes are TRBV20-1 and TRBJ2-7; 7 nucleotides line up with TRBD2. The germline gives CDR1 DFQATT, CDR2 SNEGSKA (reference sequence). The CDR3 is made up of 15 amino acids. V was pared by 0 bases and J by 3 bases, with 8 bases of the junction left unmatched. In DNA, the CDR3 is TGCAGTGCTAGAGATGGGGAGGGATCTGGCTACGAGCAGTACTTC. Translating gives CSARDGEGSGYEQYF.

CDR3 in DNA: TGTGCCAGTAGATTAAGACAGGGACAAAACACTGAAGCTTTCTTT. It yields the protein CASRLRQGQNTEAFF. This rearrangement joins TRBV19 to TRBJ1-1; 7 nucleotides agree with TRBD1. The trim removed 6 bases at V and 2 bases at J, leaving 9 bases unmatched. Germline loops: CDR1 LNHDA, CDR2 SQIVND (reference sequence). The CDR3 runs to 15 residues.

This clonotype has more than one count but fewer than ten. The CDR3 sequence: CASNPGTTYEQYF. DNA of the CDR3: TGTGCCAGCAACCCCGGGACGACCTACGAGCAGTACTTC. This chain connects TRBV7-9 to TRBJ2-7; the D gene could be TRBD1 or TRBD2 (5 bases each). This CDR3 region has 13 residues. V was pared by 7 bases and J by 2 bases, with 12 bases between. Germline V gene data show CDR1 as SEHNR and CDR2 as FQNEAQ (reference sequence). The full variable domain, rest sourced from reference TRBV7-9 and TRBJ2-7, is DTGVSQNPRHKITKRGQNVTFRCDPISEHNRLYWYRQTLGQGPEFLTYFQNEAQLEKSRLLSDRFSAERPKGSFSTLEIQRTEQGDSAMYLCASNPGTTYEQYFGPGTRLTVT.

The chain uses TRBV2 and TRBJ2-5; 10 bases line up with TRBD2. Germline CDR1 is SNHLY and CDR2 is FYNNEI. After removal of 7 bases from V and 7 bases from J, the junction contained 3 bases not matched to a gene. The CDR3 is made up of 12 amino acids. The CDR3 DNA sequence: TGTGCCAGCAACAGACTAGCGGGGACCCAGTACTTC. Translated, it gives CASNRLAGTQYF.

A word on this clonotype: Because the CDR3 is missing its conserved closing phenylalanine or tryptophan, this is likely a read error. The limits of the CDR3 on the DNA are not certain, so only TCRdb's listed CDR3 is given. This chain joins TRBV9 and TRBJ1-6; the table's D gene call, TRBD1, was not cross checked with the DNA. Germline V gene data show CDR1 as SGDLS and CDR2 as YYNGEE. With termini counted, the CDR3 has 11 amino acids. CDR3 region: CASSVEGGPNY.

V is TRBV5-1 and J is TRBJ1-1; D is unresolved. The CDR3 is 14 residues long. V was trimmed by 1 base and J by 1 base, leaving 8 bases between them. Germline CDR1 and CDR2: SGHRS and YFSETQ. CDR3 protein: CASSLQARNTEAFF. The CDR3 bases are TGCGCCAGCAGCTTGCAGGCCCGGAACACTGAAGCTTTCTTT.

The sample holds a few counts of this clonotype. CDR3 nucleotide sequence: TGTGCCACCAGGCGAAAAACGAACACTGAAGCTTTCTTT. Translating it yields CATRRKTNTEAFF. V usage is TRBV19 and J usage is TRBJ1-1, with D hard to call. This CDR3 spans 13 amino acids. Trimming left V 10 bases short and J 1 base short, with 13 bases between. The germline gives CDR1 LNHDA, CDR2 SQIVND (reference sequence).

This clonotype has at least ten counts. CDR3 residues: CACKPGQGSEKLFF. The DNA of the CDR3 is TGTGCCTGCAAACCGGGACAAGGGAGTGAAAAACTGTTTTTT. V and J are TRBV7-9 and TRBJ1-4, with TRBD1 as a possible D gene (6 bases). The germline CDR1 and CDR2 sequences are SEHNR and FQNEAQ (reference sequence). There are 14 residues in the CDR3. Trimming shortened V by 11 bases and J by 7 bases, and 20 bases separated the two germline ends.

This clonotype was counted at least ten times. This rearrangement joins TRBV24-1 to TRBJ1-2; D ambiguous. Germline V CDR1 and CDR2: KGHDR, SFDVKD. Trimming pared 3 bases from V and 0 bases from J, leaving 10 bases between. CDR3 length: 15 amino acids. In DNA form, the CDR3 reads TGTGCCACCAGTGATCCCGACGGACCTAACTATGGCTACACCTTC. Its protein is CATSDPDGPNYGYTF.

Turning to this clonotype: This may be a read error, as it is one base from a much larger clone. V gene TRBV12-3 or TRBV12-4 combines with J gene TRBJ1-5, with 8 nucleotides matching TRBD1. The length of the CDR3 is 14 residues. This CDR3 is CAISVSGGRQPQHF. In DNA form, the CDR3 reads TGTGCCATCAGTGTATCAGGGGGCCGTCAGCCCCAGCATTTT.

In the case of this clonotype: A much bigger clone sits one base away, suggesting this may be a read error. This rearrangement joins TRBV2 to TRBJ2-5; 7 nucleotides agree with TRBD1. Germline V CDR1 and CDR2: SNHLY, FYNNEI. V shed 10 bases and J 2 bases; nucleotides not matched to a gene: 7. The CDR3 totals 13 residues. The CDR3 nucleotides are TGTGCCACCCGCCCGGGACAGCAAGAGACCCAGTACTTC. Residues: CATRPGQQETQYF.

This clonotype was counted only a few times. The CDR3 loop is CASTTGWGFEQYF. The CDR3 bases are TGTGCCAGCACCACAGGGTGGGGGTTCGAGCAGTACTTC. The chain couples TRBV6-5 to TRBJ2-7, with D tentatively TRBD1 (6 bases). CDR3 length: 13 amino acids. V lost 7 bases and J 6 bases, leaving 16 bases between the germline ends. The V gene's germline CDR1 is MNHEY and CDR2 SVGAGI.

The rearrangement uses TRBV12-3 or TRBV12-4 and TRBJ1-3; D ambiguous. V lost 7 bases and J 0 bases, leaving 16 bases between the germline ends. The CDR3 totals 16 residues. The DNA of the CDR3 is TGTGCCAGCATTCACTCTGGGCGGCCCTCTGGAAACACCATATATTTT. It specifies CASIHSGRPSGNTIYF.

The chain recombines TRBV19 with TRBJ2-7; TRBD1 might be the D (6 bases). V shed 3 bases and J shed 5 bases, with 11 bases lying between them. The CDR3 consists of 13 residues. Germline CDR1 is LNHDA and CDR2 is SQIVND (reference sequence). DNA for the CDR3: TGTGCCAGTAGTATCCTGGGGGCCAACGAGCAGTACTTC. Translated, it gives CASSILGANEQYF.

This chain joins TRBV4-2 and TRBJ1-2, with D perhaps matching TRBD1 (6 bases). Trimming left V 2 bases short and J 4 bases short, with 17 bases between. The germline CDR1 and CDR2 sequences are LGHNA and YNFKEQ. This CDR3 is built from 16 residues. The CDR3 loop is CASSQTGPGDSYGYTF. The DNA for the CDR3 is TGTGCCAGCAGCCAAACCGGGCCAGGGGATAGCTATGGCTACACCTTC.

The CDR3, as DNA: TGTGCCAGCAGCCCGTCTCAGAATAACTACGAGCAGTACTTC. This codes for CASSPSQNNYEQYF. The chain carries TRBV7-9 and TRBJ2-7, with D uncertain. Per the germline V gene, CDR1 is SEHNR and CDR2 is FQNEAQ (reference sequence). The CDR3 is 14 amino acids. The V end was cut by 5 bases, the J end by 3 bases, with 14 bases between.

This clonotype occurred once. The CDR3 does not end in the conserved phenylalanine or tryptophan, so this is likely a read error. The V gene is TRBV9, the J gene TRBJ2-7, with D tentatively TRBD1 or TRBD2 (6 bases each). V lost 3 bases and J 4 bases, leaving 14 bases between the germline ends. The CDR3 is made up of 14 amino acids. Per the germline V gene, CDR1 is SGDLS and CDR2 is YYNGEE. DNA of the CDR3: TGTGCCAGCAGCGCGGGGGACATGTCTTACGAGCAGTACCTC. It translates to CASSAGDMSYEQYL.

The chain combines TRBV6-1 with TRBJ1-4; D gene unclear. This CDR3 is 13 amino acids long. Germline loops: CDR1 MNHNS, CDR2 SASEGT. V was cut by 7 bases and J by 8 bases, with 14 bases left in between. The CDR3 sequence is CASTEPGGEKLFF. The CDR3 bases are TGTGCCAGCACCGAGCCCGGAGGGGAAAAACTGTTTTTT.

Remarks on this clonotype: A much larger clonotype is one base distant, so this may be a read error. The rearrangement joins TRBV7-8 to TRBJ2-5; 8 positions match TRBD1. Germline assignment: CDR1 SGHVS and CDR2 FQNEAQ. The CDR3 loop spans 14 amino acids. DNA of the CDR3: TGTGCCAGCAGCCCAGACAGGGGATTCGAGACCCGGTACTTC. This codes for CASSPDRGFETRYF.

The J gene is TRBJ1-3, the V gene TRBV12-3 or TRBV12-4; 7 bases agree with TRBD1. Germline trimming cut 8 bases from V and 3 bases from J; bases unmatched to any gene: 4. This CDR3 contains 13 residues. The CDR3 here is CASDRVYGNTIYF. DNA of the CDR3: TGTGCCAGCGACAGGGTGTATGGAAACACCATATATTTT.

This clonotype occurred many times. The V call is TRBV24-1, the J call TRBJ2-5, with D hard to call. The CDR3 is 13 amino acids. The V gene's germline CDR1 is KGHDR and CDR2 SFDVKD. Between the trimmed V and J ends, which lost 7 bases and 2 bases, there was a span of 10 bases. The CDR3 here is CATRHTAQETQYF. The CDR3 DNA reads TGTGCCACCAGACACACCGCACAAGAGACCCAGTACTTC.

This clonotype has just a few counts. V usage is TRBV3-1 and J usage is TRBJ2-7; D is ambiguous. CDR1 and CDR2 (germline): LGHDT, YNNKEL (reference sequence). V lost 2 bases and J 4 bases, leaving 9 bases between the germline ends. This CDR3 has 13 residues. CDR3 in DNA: TGTGCCAGCAGCCAACCGGGTTTGTACGAGCAGTACTTC. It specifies CASSQPGLYEQYF.